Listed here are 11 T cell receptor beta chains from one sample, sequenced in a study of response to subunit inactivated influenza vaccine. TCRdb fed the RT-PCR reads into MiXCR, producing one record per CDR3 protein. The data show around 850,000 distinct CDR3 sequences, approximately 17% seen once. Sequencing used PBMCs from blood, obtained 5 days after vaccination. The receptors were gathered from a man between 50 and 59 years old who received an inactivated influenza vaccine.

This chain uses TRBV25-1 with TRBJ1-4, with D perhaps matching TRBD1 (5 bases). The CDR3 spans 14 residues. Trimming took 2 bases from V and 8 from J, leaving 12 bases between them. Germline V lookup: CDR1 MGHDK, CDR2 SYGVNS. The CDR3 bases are TGTGCCAGCAGTGAAACAAACAGGTTGGAAAAACTGTTTTTT. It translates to CASSETNRLEKLFF. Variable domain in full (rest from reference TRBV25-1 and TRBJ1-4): EADIYQTPRYLVIGTGKKITLECSQTMGHDKMYWYQQDPGMELHLIHYSYGVNSTEKGDLSSESTVSRIRTEHFPLTLESARPSHTSQYLCASSETNRLEKLFFGSGTQLSVL.

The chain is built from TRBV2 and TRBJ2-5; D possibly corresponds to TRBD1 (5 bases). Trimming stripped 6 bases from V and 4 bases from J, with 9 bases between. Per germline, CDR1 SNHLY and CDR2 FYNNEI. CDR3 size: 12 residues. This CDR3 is CASRRQSETQYF. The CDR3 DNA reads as TGTGCCAGCAGGCGACAGTCAGAGACCCAGTACTTC.

In DNA, the CDR3 is TGCAGTGCTAGAGATCTGGCTAGCGGGGGATCCTACAATGAGCAGTTCTTC. This encodes CSARDLASGGSYNEQFF. The chain is built from TRBV20-1 and TRBJ2-1; 10 nucleotides match TRBD2. Looked up from germline, CDR1 is DFQATT and CDR2 is SNEGSKA (reference sequence). The V gene end was trimmed by 0 bases and the J gene end by 1 base; junction bases not matched to a gene: 6. The CDR3 contains 17 residues.

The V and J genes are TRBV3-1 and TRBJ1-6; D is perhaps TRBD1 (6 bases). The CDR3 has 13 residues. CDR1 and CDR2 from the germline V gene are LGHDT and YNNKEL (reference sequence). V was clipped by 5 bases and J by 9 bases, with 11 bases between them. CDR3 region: CASSKDSASPLHF. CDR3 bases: TGTGCCAGCAGCAAGGACAGTGCTTCACCCCTCCACTTT.

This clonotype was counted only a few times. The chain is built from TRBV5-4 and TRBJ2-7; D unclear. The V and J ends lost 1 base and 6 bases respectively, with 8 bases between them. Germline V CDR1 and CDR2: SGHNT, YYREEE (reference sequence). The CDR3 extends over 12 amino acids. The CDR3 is CASSLLQSEQYF. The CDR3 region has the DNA TGTGCCAGCAGCTTGCTACAGAGCGAGCAGTACTTC.

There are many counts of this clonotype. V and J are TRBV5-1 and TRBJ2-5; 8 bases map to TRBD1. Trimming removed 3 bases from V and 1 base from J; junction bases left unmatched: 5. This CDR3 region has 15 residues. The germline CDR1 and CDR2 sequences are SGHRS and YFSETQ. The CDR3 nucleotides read TGCGCCAGCAGCTGGGGGGACAGGCCCCAAGAGACCCAGTACTTC. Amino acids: CASSWGDRPQETQYF.

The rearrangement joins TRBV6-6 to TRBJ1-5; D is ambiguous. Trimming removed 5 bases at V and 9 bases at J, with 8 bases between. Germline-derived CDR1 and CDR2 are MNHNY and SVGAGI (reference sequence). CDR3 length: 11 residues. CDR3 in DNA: TGTGCCAGCAGTGACCCAACGCCCCAGCATTTT. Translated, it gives CASSDPTPQHF.

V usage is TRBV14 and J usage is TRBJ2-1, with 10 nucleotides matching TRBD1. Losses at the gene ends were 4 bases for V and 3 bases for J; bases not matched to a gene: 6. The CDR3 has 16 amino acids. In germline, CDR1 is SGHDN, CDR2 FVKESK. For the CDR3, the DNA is TGTGCCAGCAGCCCCTTGGGACAGGGGATCTACAATGAGCAGTTCTTC. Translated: CASSPLGQGIYNEQFF.

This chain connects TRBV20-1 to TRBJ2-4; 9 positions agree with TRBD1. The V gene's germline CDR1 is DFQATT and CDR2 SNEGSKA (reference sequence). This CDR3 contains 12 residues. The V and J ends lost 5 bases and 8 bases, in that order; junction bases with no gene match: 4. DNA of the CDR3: TGCAGTGCTCACAGGGGGCCGGACATTCAGTACTTC. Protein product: CSAHRGPDIQYF.

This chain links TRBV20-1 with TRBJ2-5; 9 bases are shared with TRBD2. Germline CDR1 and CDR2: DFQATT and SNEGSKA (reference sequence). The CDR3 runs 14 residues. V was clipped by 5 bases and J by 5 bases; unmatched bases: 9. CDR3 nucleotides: TGCAGTGCTCGGACTAGCGAGGGCGAGGAGACCCAGTACTTC. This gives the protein CSARTSEGEETQYF.

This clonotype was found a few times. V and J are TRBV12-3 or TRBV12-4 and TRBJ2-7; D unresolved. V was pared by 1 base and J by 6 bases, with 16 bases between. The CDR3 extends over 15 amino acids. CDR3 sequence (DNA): TGTGCCAGCAGTTTAGGACCGACCCATCCCGGCGAGCAGTACTTC. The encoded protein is CASSLGPTHPGEQYF.